Described below is a single T cell receptor (beta chain) sequence and its context. It was with a sample-barcoded 5' primer and a J-beta primer mix that a second PCR of roughly 7 to 12 cycles was run. TCRdb re-derived calls from the 5' RACE reads in MiXCR, one entry per CDR3 protein. Here the sample spans around 520,000 distinct CDR3 sequences, about 26% being singletons. The data were taken from a study of blood T cells in healthy people across ages. Germline lookup yields CDR1 SGHTA and CDR2 FQGNSA. Trimming took 5 bases from V and 5 from J; bases not matched to a gene: 13. This CDR3 is 18 amino acids long. This sample was also put to use in a study of T cells of mothers and their children.

The source material was blood. The chain is built from TRBV7-2 and TRBJ2-3; 13 bases fit TRBD2. This receptor was taken from a boy aged 2 to 10 in good health. DNA for the CDR3: TGTGCCAGCAGCCCTCCCACCGGACTAGCGGGAGAGGGAGATACGCAGTATTTT. This translates into CASSPPTGLAGEGDTQYF.